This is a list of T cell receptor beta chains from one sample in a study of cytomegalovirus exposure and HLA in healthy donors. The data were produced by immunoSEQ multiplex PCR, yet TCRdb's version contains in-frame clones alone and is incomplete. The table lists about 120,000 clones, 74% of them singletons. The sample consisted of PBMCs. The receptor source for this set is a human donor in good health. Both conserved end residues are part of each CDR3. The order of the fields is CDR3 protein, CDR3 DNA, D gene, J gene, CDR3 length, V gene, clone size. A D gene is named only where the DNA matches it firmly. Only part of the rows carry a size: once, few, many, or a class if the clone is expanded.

CDR3 protein: CASSVSSGRTDTQYF
CDR3 DNA: TGTGCCAGCAGCGTATCTAGCGGGAGAACAGATACGCAGTATTTT
D gene: TRBD2
J gene: TRBJ2-3
CDR3 length: 15
V gene: TRBV9
clone size: -

CDR3 protein: CATSRDAGWEGDTEAFF
CDR3 DNA: TGTGCCACCAGCAGAGATGCCGGGTGGGAAGGGGACACTGAAGCTTTCTTT
D gene: -
J gene: TRBJ1-1
CDR3 length: 17
V gene: TRBV15
clone size: -

CDR3 protein: CASSASGANTGELFF
CDR3 DNA: TGTGCCAGCAGCGCTAGCGGTGCGAACACCGGGGAGCTGTTTTTT
D gene: TRBD2
J gene: TRBJ2-2
CDR3 length: 15
V gene: TRBV9
clone size: -

CDR3 protein: CASSMGQNYEQYF
CDR3 DNA: TGTGCCAGTAGTATGGGGCAGAACTACGAGCAGTACTTC
D gene: -
J gene: TRBJ2-7
CDR3 length: 13
V gene: TRBV19
clone size: once

CDR3 protein: CASSRLGGGETQYF
CDR3 DNA: TGTGCCAGCAGCAGACTTGGCGGGGGAGAGACCCAGTACTTC
D gene: TRBD2
J gene: TRBJ2-5
CDR3 length: 14
V gene: TRBV7-8
clone size: once

CDR3 protein: CASSSQRDTRTAQYF
CDR3 DNA: TGTGCCAGCAGTTCCCAACGGGACACCCGAACGGCGCAGTATTTT
D gene: -
J gene: TRBJ2-3
CDR3 length: 15
V gene: TRBV7-9
clone size: once

CDR3 protein: CASSEVVRGEKLFF
CDR3 DNA: TGTGCCAGCAGTGAAGTCGTTAGGGGTGAAAAACTGTTTTTT
D gene: -
J gene: TRBJ1-4
CDR3 length: 14
V gene: TRBV6-1
clone size: few

CDR3 protein: CASSPRTPSYEQYF
CDR3 DNA: TGTGCCAGCAGCCCTCGGACACCATCCTACGAGCAGTACTTC
D gene: -
J gene: TRBJ2-7
CDR3 length: 14
V gene: TRBV7-2
clone size: few

CDR3 protein: CASSVSGTGAGNTIYF
CDR3 DNA: TGTGCCAGCAGCGTTTCCGGGACAGGGGCTGGAAACACCATATATTTT
D gene: TRBD1
J gene: TRBJ1-3
CDR3 length: 16
V gene: TRBV9
clone size: -

CDR3 protein: CASSWDRKNQPQHF
CDR3 DNA: TGTGCCAGCAGCTGGGACAGGAAGAATCAGCCCCAGCATTTT
D gene: TRBD1
J gene: TRBJ1-5
CDR3 length: 14
V gene: TRBV7-2
clone size: -

CDR3 protein: CASSVSRGETQYF
CDR3 DNA: TGTGCCAGCAGTGTCTCCAGGGGAGAGACCCAGTACTTC
D gene: -
J gene: TRBJ2-5
CDR3 length: 13
V gene: TRBV6-1
clone size: few

CDR3 protein: CSGEDGDSLGF
CDR3 DNA: TGCAGTGGGGAGGACGGAGACAGCCTAGGCTTT
D gene: -
J gene: TRBJ1-1
CDR3 length: 11
V gene: TRBV20-1
clone size: -

CDR3 protein: CASSPRQGYGYTF
CDR3 DNA: TGTGCCAGCAGCCCCCGACAGGGTTATGGCTACACCTTC
D gene: TRBD1
J gene: TRBJ1-2
CDR3 length: 13
V gene: TRBV28
clone size: few

CDR3 protein: CASSPPRLVDEQFF
CDR3 DNA: TGTGCCAGCAGTCCACCAAGACTAGTCGATGAGCAGTTCTTC
D gene: -
J gene: TRBJ2-1
CDR3 length: 14
V gene: TRBV28
clone size: -

CDR3 protein: CASSHFARSATNEKLFF
CDR3 DNA: TGTGCCAGCAGCCATTTTGCCCGGTCTGCAACTAATGAAAAACTGTTTTTT
D gene: -
J gene: TRBJ1-4
CDR3 length: 17
V gene: TRBV5-8
clone size: -

CDR3 protein: CASTRGVNTGELFF
CDR3 DNA: TGTGCCAGCACCCGCGGTGTTAACACCGGGGAGCTGTTTTTT
D gene: -
J gene: TRBJ2-2
CDR3 length: 14
V gene: TRBV25-1
clone size: few

CDR3 protein: CAGSVGPGTEAFF
CDR3 DNA: TGTGCCGGCAGCGTAGGTCCGGGCACTGAAGCTTTCTTT
D gene: -
J gene: TRBJ1-1
CDR3 length: 13
V gene: TRBV9
clone size: -

CDR3 protein: CASSPGLARYEQYF
CDR3 DNA: TGTGCCAGCAGCCCGGGACTAGCTCGGTACGAGCAGTACTTC
D gene: TRBD2
J gene: TRBJ2-7
CDR3 length: 14
V gene: TRBV27
clone size: once

CDR3 protein: CASSLTAYGYTF
CDR3 DNA: TGCGCCAGCAGCTTGACTGCCTATGGCTACACCTTC
D gene: -
J gene: TRBJ1-2
CDR3 length: 12
V gene: TRBV5-1
clone size: few

CDR3 protein: CASGTGGFGTEAFF
CDR3 DNA: TGTGCCAGCGGGACAGGGGGTTTCGGCACTGAAGCTTTCTTT
D gene: TRBD1
J gene: TRBJ1-1
CDR3 length: 14
V gene: TRBV6-5
clone size: -

CDR3 protein: CASTDAVTGYHEQYF
CDR3 DNA: TGTGCCAGCACCGACGCCGTAACAGGGTACCACGAGCAGTACTTC
D gene: -
J gene: TRBJ2-7
CDR3 length: 15
V gene: TRBV27
clone size: -

CDR3 protein: CATGSGQGIYSNQPQHF
CDR3 DNA: TGTGCCACCGGTTCCGGACAGGGGATTTATAGCAATCAGCCCCAGCATTTT
D gene: TRBD1
J gene: TRBJ1-5
CDR3 length: 17
V gene: TRBV15
clone size: -

CDR3 protein: CASRRQGVGEQYF
CDR3 DNA: TGTGCCAGCAGAAGACAGGGGGTTGGCGAGCAGTACTTC
D gene: TRBD1
J gene: TRBJ2-7
CDR3 length: 13
V gene: TRBV25-1
clone size: -

CDR3 protein: CASSPDRGDGYTF
CDR3 DNA: TGTGCCAGCAGTCCTGACAGGGGAGATGGCTACACCTTC
D gene: TRBD1
J gene: TRBJ1-2
CDR3 length: 13
V gene: TRBV2
clone size: -

CDR3 protein: CASSQEVRNNYGYTF
CDR3 DNA: TGCGCCAGCAGCCAAGAGGTCAGGAATAACTATGGCTACACCTTC
D gene: -
J gene: TRBJ1-2
CDR3 length: 15
V gene: TRBV4-3
clone size: few

CDR3 protein: CASKTISGANVLTF
CDR3 DNA: TGTGCCAGTAAAACAATCTCTGGGGCCAACGTCCTGACTTTC
D gene: -
J gene: TRBJ2-6
CDR3 length: 14
V gene: TRBV28
clone size: -

CDR3 protein: CASSPPGQGHGYTF
CDR3 DNA: TGTGCCAGCAGTCCTCCGGGACAGGGACACGGCTACACCTTC
D gene: TRBD1
J gene: TRBJ1-2
CDR3 length: 14
V gene: TRBV28
clone size: few

CDR3 protein: CASSLDGQRADTQYF
CDR3 DNA: TGTGCCAGCAGCTTAGATGGCCAGCGGGCAGATACGCAGTATTTT
D gene: -
J gene: TRBJ2-3
CDR3 length: 15
V gene: TRBV7-2
clone size: -

CDR3 protein: CASSPTRTGYGYTF
CDR3 DNA: TGCGCCAGCAGCCCGACCCGGACAGGGTATGGCTACACCTTC
D gene: TRBD1
J gene: TRBJ1-2
CDR3 length: 14
V gene: TRBV5-1
clone size: -

CDR3 protein: CAWSSDPQSYGYTF
CDR3 DNA: TGTGCCTGGAGTTCAGATCCTCAGTCCTATGGCTACACCTTC
D gene: -
J gene: TRBJ1-2
CDR3 length: 14
V gene: TRBV30
clone size: few

CDR3 protein: CASSHYRGSRLFF
CDR3 DNA: TGTGCCAGCAGTCATTACAGGGGTTCGCGGCTGTTTTTT
D gene: TRBD1
J gene: TRBJ1-4
CDR3 length: 13
V gene: TRBV28
clone size: -

CDR3 protein: CASSLALYRGQETQYF
CDR3 DNA: TGTGCCAGCAGCTTGGCCCTCTACAGGGGGCAAGAGACCCAGTACTTC
D gene: TRBD1
J gene: TRBJ2-5
CDR3 length: 16
V gene: TRBV5-5
clone size: -

CDR3 protein: CAWSDRGHYGYTF
CDR3 DNA: TGTGCCTGGAGCGACAGGGGGCACTATGGCTACACCTTC
D gene: TRBD1
J gene: TRBJ1-2
CDR3 length: 13
V gene: TRBV30
clone size: -

CDR3 protein: CASSETTLAGGGNEQFF
CDR3 DNA: TGTGCCAGCAGTGAGACCACTTTAGCGGGAGGTGGCAATGAGCAGTTCTTC
D gene: TRBD2
J gene: TRBJ2-1
CDR3 length: 17
V gene: TRBV6-4
clone size: -

CDR3 protein: CASSTIAGKNIQYF
CDR3 DNA: TGTGCCAGCAGTACTATCGCGGGCAAAAACATTCAGTACTTC
D gene: -
J gene: TRBJ2-4
CDR3 length: 14
V gene: TRBV7-9
clone size: -

CDR3 protein: CASCIGTSGRDEQFF
CDR3 DNA: TGCGCCAGCTGTATCGGGACTAGCGGGAGAGATGAGCAGTTCTTC
D gene: TRBD2
J gene: TRBJ2-1
CDR3 length: 15
V gene: TRBV10-2
clone size: -

CDR3 protein: CASSLPGGSFEQYF
CDR3 DNA: TGTGCCAGCAGTCTCCCGGGAGGATCGTTCGAGCAGTACTTC
D gene: TRBD2
J gene: TRBJ2-7
CDR3 length: 14
V gene: TRBV28
clone size: -

CDR3 protein: CASSLRGTRGEKLFF
CDR3 DNA: TGCGCCAGCAGCTTAAGGGGGACCCGGGGTGAAAAACTGTTTTTT
D gene: -
J gene: TRBJ1-4
CDR3 length: 15
V gene: TRBV5-1
clone size: -

CDR3 protein: CASSQVGANPYAGEQFF
CDR3 DNA: TGCGCCAGCAGCCAAGTTGGGGCCAATCCCTATGCTGGTGAGCAGTTCTTC
D gene: -
J gene: TRBJ2-1
CDR3 length: 17
V gene: TRBV4-3
clone size: -

CDR3 protein: CASSELTVTEAFF
CDR3 DNA: TGTGCCAGCAGTGAATTGACAGTCACTGAAGCTTTCTTT
D gene: -
J gene: TRBJ1-1
CDR3 length: 13
V gene: TRBV6-1
clone size: -

CDR3 protein: CAWSRGVAEAFF
CDR3 DNA: TGTGCCTGGAGTCGGGGTGTAGCTGAAGCTTTCTTT
D gene: -
J gene: TRBJ1-1
CDR3 length: 12
V gene: TRBV30
clone size: few

CDR3 protein: CASSATGGNQPQHF
CDR3 DNA: TGTGCCAGCAGTGCGACAGGGGGCAATCAGCCCCAGCATTTT
D gene: TRBD1
J gene: TRBJ1-5
CDR3 length: 14
V gene: TRBV6-6
clone size: -

CDR3 protein: CASSLATGSGYEQYF
CDR3 DNA: TGTGCCAGCAGCTTAGCGACAGGGTCTGGCTACGAGCAGTACTTC
D gene: TRBD1
J gene: TRBJ2-7
CDR3 length: 15
V gene: TRBV7-8
clone size: -

CDR3 protein: CASSLPPLAGDTDTQYF
CDR3 DNA: TGCGCCAGCAGCCTGCCCCCTCTAGCGGGGGACACAGATACGCAGTATTTT
D gene: TRBD2
J gene: TRBJ2-3
CDR3 length: 17
V gene: TRBV4-1
clone size: -

CDR3 protein: CASSPGQTNTEAFF
CDR3 DNA: TGCGCCAGCAGCCCCGGACAGACGAACACTGAAGCTTTCTTT
D gene: -
J gene: TRBJ1-1
CDR3 length: 14
V gene: TRBV5-1
clone size: -

CDR3 protein: CASSLTVNTGELFF
CDR3 DNA: TGCGCCAGCAGCCTGACAGTGAACACCGGGGAGCTGTTTTTT
D gene: -
J gene: TRBJ2-2
CDR3 length: 14
V gene: TRBV5-1
clone size: -